The 3 T cell receptor beta chains presented below share a single source sample, sequenced in a study of T-cell reconstitution after alpha-beta-depleted transplantation in children. The TCRbeta library was prepared with unique molecular identifiers. TCRdb passed the PCR reads through MiXCR, listing each CDR3 protein once. The data show 200,000 to 250,000 distinct CDR3 sequences, 11% seen once. The starting material was PBMCs, obtained before TCRalphabeta/CD19-depleted stem cell transplant. Receptors were obtained from a child under two years old with acute myeloid leukemia, due to receive a stem cell transplant.

The sample holds many counts of this clonotype. The V and J genes are TRBV18 and TRBJ2-5, with no clear D. Germline loops: CDR1 KGHSH, CDR2 LQKENI. The CDR3 covers 16 residues. V lost 0 bases and J 5 bases, leaving 16 bases between the germline ends. DNA for the CDR3: TGTGCCAGCTCACCACCAGGTCGTGGCCCTACTGAGACCCAGTACTTC. It is translated as CASSPPGRGPTETQYF.

This clonotype has at least ten counts. V gene TRBV18 combines with J gene TRBJ1-1, with D possibly matching TRBD1 (5 bases). This CDR3 region has 14 residues. CDR1 is KGHSH and CDR2 is LQKENI in the germline V gene. The germline V and J ends were trimmed by 1 base and 0 bases, with 6 bases remaining between them. CDR3 sequence reads: CASSPQGLNTEAFF. DNA of the CDR3: TGTGCCAGCTCACCACAGGGGCTGAACACTGAAGCTTTCTTT.

This clonotype has at least ten counts. The CDR3 loop is CSAMRRGTDTQYF. In nucleotides, the CDR3 is TGCAGTGCGATGAGAAGGGGCACAGATACGCAGTATTTT. The chain is built from TRBV20-1 and TRBJ2-3; D not certain. CDR1 and CDR2 from the germline V gene are DFQATT and SNEGSKA (reference sequence). Trimming cost V 6 bases and J 1 base, with 11 bases left between them. The CDR3 totals 13 residues.